The entry below describes one TCR beta chain. Its antigen remains unidentified. Other DNA sequences in the same sample also yield this CDR3. This sample was taken from a study of T cells in narcolepsy. In the study overall: Donors had narcolepsy type 1 or type 2, or were healthy controls. Study results and caveats: Blood of same and different patients, but not healthy controls, reportedly held recurring autoreactive clonotypes.

The junction had 8 bases not matched to a gene; V was cut back by 3 bases and J by 1 base. The CDR3 has 17 amino acids. CDR1 is SEHNR and CDR2 is FQNEAQ in the germline V gene (reference sequence). This table comes from immunoSEQ multiplex PCR, and its TCRdb copy is limited to in-frame clones, with some not included. The sample has 25,000 to 35,000 clones; around 74% are singletons. Input material: memory (CD45RA-) CD4+ T cells from blood. J is TRBJ1-2 and V is TRBV7-9; the match to TRBD1 covers 10 bases. The clonotype comes from a human donor in good health. The CDR3 here is CASSLAPGQGFNYGYTF. CDR3 in DNA: TGTGCCAGCAGCTTGGCCCCGGGACAGGGGTTTAACTATGGCTACACCTTC.